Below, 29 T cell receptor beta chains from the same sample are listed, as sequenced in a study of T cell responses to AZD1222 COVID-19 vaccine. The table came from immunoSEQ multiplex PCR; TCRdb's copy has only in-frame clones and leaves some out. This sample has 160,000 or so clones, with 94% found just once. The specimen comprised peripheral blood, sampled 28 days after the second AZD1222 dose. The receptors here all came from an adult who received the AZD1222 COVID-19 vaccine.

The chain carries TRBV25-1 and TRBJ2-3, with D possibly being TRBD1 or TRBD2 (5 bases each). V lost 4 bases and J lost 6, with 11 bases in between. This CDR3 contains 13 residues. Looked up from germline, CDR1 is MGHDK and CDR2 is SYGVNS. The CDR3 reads CASSVSGRDTQYF. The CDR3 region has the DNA TGTGCCAGCAGTGTCTCGGGGCGTGATACGCAGTATTTT.

In DNA form, the CDR3 reads TGTGCCAGCAGTTTGCGCAGGGAAATGAACACTGAAGCTTTCTTT. Amino acid sequence: CASSLRREMNTEAFF. The V call is TRBV27, the J call TRBJ1-1; maybe TRBD1 (5 bases). The CDR3 sequence is 15 residues long. Trimming cost V 3 bases and J 0 bases, with 11 bases left between them. Germline-derived CDR1 and CDR2 are MNHEY and SMNVEV (reference sequence).

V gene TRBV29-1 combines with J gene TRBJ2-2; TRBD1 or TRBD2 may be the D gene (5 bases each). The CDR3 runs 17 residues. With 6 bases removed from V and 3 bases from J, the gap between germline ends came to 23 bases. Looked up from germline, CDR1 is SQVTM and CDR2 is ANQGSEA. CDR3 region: CSVTRDPYFSDTGELFF. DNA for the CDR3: TGCAGCGTGACCCGGGACCCATACTTTTCCGACACCGGGGAGCTGTTTTTT.

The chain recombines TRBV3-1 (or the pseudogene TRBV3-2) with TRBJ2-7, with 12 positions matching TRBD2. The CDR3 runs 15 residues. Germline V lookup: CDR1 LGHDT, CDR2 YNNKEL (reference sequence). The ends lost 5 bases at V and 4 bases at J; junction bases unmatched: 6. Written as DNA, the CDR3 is TGTGCCAGCAGCGACCACGGGACTAGCGGGTACGAGCAGTACTTC. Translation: CASSDHGTSGYEQYF.

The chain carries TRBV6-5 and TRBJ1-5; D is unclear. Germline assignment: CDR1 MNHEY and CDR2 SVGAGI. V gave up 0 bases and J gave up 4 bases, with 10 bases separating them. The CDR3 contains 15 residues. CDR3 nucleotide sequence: TGTGCCAGCAGTTACTCGATGTCCCTGAATCAGCCCCAGCATTTT. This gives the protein CASSYSMSLNQPQHF.

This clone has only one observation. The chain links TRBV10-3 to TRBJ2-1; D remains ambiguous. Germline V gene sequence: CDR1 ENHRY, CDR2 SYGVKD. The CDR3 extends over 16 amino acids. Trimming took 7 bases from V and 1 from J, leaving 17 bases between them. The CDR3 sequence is CAITSIEDSSYNEQFF. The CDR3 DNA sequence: TGTGCCATCACCTCCATCGAGGATAGTTCCTACAATGAGCAGTTCTTC.

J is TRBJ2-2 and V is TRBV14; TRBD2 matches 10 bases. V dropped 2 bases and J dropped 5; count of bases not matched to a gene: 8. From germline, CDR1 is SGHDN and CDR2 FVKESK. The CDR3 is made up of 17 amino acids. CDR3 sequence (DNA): TGTGCCAGCAGCCAACGGGCTAGCGGGAGTTATACCGGGGAGCTGTTTTTT. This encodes CASSQRASGSYTGELFF.

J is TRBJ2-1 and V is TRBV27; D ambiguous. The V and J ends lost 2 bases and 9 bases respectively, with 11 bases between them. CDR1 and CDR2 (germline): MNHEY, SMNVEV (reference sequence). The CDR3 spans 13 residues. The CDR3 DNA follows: TGTGCCAGCAGTTTAATACGAGAAGGTGAGCAGTTCTTC. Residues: CASSLIREGEQFF.

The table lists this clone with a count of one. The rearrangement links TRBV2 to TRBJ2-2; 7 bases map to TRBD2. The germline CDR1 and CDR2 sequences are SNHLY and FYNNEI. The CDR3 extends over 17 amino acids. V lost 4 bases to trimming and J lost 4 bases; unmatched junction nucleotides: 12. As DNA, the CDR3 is TGTGCCAGCAGTGCCCGATCGGGCGGGGGTGCCACCGGGGAGCTGTTTTTT. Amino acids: CASSARSGGGATGELFF.

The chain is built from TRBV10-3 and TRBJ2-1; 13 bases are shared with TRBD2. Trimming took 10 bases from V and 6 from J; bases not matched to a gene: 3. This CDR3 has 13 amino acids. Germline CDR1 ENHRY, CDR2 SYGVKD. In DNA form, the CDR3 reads TGTGCCACGGGACTAGCGGGACCCAATGAGCAGTTCTTC. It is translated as CATGLAGPNEQFF.

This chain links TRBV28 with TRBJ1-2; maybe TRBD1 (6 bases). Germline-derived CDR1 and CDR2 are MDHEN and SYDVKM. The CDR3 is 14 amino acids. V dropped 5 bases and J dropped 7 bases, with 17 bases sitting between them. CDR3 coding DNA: TGTGCCAGCAGTAGCCCCTCGACAGGTTTTGGCTACACCTTC. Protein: CASSSPSTGFGYTF.

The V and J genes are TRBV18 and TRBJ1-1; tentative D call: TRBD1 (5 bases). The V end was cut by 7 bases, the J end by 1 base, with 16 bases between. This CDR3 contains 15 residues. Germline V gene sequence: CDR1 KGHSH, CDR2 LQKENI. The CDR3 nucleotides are TGTGCCAGCTTCCTCCGGGGCAGCGAGAACACTGAAGCTTTCTTT. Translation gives CASFLRGSENTEAFF.

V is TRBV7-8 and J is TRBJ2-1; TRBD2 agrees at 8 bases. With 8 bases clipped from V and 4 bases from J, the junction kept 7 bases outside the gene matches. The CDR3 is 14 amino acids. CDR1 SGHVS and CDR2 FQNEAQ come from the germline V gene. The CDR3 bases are TGTGCCAGCCTCCCGGCTAGCGGGTACAATGAGCAGTTCTTC. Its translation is CASLPASGYNEQFF.

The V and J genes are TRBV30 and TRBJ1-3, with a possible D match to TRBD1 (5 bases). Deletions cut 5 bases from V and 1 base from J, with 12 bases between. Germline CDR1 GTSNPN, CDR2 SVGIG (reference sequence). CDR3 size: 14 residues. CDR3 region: CAWGGTVSGNTIYF. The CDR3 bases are TGTGCCTGGGGTGGGACCGTATCTGGAAACACCATATATTTT.

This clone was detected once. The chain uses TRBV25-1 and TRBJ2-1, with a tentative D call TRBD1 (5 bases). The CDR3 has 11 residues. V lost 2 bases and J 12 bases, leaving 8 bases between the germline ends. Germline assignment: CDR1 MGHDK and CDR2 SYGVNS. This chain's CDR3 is CASSEQGPQFF. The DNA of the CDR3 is TGTGCCAGCAGTGAACAGGGCCCGCAGTTCTTC.

The CDR3 protein is CASSYGAGTGEQFF. The CDR3 nucleotides read TGTGCCAGCAGTTATGGGGCGGGAACGGGTGAGCAGTTCTTC. The J gene is TRBJ2-1, the V gene TRBV6-5, with D maybe TRBD2 (6 bases). Germline CDR1 reads MNHEY; CDR2 reads SVGAGI. The CDR3 is 14 residues long. V lost 3 bases to trimming and J lost 9 bases, with 15 bases between them.

CDR3 region: CASSLSGAGIGNEQFF. CDR3 coding DNA: TGTGCCAGCAGCCTTAGCGGGGCGGGGATAGGCAATGAGCAGTTCTTC. This rearrangement joins TRBV7-8 to TRBJ2-1; 8 bases match TRBD2. Germline-derived CDR1 and CDR2 are SGHVS and FQNEAQ. V was clipped by 5 bases and J by 6 bases; unmatched bases: 12. CDR3 length: 16 residues.

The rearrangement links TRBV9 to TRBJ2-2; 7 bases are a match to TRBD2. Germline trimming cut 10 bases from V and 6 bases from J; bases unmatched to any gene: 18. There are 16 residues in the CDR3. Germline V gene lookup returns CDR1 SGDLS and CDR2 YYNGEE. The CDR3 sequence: CAASPDGGSGAGELFF. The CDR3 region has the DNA TGTGCCGCCTCACCGGATGGCGGGAGTGGGGCCGGGGAGCTGTTTTTT.

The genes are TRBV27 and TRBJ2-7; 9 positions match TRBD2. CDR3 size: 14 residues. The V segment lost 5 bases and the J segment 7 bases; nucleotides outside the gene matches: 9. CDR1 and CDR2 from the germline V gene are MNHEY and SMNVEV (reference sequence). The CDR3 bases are TGTGCCAGCAGTCCTTTAGCGGGAGTCTGGGAGCAGTACTTC. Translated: CASSPLAGVWEQYF.

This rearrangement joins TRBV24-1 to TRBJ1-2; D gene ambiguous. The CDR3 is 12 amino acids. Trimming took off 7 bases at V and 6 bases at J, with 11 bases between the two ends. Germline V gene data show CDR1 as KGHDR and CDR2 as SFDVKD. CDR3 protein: CATSGLEDGYTF. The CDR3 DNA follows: TGTGCCACCAGCGGGTTGGAGGATGGCTACACCTTC.

In nucleotides, the CDR3 is TGCGCCAGCAGCCCCGGAGGGGGGGGAGTATACAATGAGCAGTTCTTC. Residues: CASSPGGGGVYNEQFF. The rearrangement links TRBV4-1 to TRBJ2-1; possibly TRBD2 for D (7 bases). Trimming stripped 4 bases from V and 4 bases from J, with 17 bases between. Germline V lookup: CDR1 MGHRA, CDR2 YSYEKL. CDR3 size: 16 residues.

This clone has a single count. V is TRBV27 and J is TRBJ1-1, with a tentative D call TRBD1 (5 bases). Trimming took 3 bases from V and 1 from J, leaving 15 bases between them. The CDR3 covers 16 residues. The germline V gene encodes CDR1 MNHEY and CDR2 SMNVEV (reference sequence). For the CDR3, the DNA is TGTGCCAGCAGTTTGGTCGGGAATACAGGGAACACTGAAGCTTTCTTT. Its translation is CASSLVGNTGNTEAFF.

This CDR3 is CASRTDRMNTEAFF. The CDR3 nucleotides read TGTGCCAGCCGAACCGACAGAATGAACACTGAAGCTTTCTTT. This chain uses TRBV6-4 with TRBJ1-1, with a weak D call TRBD1 (5 bases). CDR3 length: 14 residues. V lost 8 bases and J lost 0, with 13 bases in between. The germline CDR1 and CDR2 sequences are MRHNA and SNTAGT.

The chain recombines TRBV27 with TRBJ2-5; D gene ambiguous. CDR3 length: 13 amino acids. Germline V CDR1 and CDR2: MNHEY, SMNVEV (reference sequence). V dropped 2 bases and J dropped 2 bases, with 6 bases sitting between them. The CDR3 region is CASSLAHQETQYF. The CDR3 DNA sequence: TGTGCCAGCAGTTTAGCCCATCAAGAGACCCAGTACTTC.

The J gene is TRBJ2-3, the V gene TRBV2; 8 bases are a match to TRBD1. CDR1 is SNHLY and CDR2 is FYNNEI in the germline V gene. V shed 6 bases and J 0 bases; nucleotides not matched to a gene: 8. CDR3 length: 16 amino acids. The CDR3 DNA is TGTGCCAGCAGCAAGGACAGGGCCTCTAGCACAGATACGCAGTATTTT. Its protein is CASSKDRASSTDTQYF.

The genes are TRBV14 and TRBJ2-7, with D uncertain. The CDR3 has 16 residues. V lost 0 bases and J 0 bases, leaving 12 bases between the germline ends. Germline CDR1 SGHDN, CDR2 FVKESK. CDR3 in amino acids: CASSQDRLVSSYEQYF. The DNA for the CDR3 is TGTGCCAGCAGCCAAGATCGGCTAGTTAGCTCCTACGAGCAGTACTTC.

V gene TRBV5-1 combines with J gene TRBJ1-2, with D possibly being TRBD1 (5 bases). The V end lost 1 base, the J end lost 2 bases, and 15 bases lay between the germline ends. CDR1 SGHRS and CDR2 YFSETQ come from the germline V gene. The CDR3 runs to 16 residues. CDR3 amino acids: CASSLPFPGANYGYTF. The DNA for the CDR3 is TGCGCCAGCAGCTTGCCCTTCCCTGGGGCCAACTATGGCTACACCTTC.

CDR3 bases: TGTGCCAGCTCACACACCGGACAGGGGACCGCTATGTTGGGTGGCTACACCTTC. Protein: CASSHTGQGTAMLGGYTF. This chain uses TRBV18 with TRBJ1-2; 9 nucleotides line up with TRBD1. With 4 bases clipped from V and 7 bases from J, the junction kept 19 bases outside the gene matches. The germline V gene encodes CDR1 KGHSH and CDR2 LQKENI. CDR3 size: 18 residues.

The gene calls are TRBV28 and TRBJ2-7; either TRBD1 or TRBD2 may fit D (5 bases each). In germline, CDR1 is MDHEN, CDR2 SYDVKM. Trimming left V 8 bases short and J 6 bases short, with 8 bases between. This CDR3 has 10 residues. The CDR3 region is CASRGSEQYF. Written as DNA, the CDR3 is TGTGCCAGCCGGGGCTCCGAGCAGTACTTC.